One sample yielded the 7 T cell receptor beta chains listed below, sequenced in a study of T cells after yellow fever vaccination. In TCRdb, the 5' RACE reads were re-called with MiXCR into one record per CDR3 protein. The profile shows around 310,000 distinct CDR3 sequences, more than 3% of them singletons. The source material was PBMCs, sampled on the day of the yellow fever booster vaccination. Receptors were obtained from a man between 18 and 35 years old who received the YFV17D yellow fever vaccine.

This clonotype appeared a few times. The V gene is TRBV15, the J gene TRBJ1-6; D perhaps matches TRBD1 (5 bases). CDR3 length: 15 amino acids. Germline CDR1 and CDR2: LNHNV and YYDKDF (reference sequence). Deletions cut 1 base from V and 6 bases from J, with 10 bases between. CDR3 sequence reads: CATSRGGGVNSPLHF. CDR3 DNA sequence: TGTGCCACCAGCAGAGGCGGAGGGGTTAATTCACCCCTCCACTTT.

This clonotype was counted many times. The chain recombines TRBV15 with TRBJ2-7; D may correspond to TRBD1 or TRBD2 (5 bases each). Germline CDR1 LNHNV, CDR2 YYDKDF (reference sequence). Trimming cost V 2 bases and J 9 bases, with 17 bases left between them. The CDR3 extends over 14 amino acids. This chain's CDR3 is CATSRRTARDRQYV. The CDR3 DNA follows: TGTGCCACCAGCAGACGAACTGCCCGGGACCGGCAGTACGTC.

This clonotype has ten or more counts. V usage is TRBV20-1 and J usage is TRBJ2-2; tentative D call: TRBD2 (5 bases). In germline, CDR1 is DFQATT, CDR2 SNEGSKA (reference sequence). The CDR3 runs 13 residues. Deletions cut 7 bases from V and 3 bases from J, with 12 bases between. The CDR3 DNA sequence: TGCAGTGTGTTTGAGGGTTACACCGGGGAGCTGTTTTTT. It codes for CSVFEGYTGELFF.

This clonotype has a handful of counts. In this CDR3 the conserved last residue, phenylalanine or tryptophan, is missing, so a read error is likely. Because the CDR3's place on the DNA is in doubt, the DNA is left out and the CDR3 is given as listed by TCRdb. This CDR3 is CASSLGVWLQV. J is TRBJ2-3 and V is TRBV7-8. Germline CDR1 and CDR2: SGHVS and FQNEAQ. The CDR3 comprises 11 residues, both ends counted.

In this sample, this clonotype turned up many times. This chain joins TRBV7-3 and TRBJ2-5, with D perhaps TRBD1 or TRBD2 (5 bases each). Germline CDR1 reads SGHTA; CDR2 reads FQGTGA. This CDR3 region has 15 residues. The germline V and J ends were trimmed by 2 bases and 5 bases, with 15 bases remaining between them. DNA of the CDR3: TGTGCCAGCAGCTTAGAGGGGTCTAGCTGGGAGACCCAGTACTTC. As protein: CASSLEGSSWETQYF. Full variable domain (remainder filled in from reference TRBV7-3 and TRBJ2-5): GAGVSQTPSNKVTEKGKYVELRCDPISGHTALYWYRQSLGQGPEFLIYFQGTGAADDSGLPNDRFFAVRPEGSVSTLKIQRTERGDSAVYLCASSLEGSSWETQYFGPGTRLLVL.

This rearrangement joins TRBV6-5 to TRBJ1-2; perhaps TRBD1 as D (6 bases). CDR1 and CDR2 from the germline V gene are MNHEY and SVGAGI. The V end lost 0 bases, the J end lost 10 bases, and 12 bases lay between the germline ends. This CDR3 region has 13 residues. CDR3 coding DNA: TGTGCCAGCAGTTACTCGCGCCCAGGGGACTACACCTTC. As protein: CASSYSRPGDYTF.

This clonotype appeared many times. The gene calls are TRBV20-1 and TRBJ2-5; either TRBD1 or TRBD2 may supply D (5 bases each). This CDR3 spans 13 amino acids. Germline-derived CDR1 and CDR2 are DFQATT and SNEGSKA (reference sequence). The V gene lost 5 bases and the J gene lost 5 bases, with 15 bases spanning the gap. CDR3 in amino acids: CSAPSGTVETQYF. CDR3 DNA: TGCAGTGCTCCCTCCGGGACCGTGGAGACCCAGTACTTC.